A selection of T cell receptor beta chains follows, all from one sample in a study of beta chain features in type 1 diabetes. The repertoire was sequenced with immunoSEQ multiplex PCR; TCRdb's copy has only in-frame clones and lacks some. The sample includes about 240,000 clones, 27% of them seen just once. Specimen: central memory CD4+ T cells from blood. All receptors derive from a man younger than 40 in good health. Each CDR3 is given with its conserved first and last residue. The order of the fields is clone size, J gene, V gene, D gene, CDR3 DNA, CDR3 protein. A D gene is named only where the DNA matches it firmly. Clone size is shown for a subset of rows, as once, few, many or a class of expanded clone.

size: few; J: TRBJ2-5; V: TRBV15; D: TRBD1; DNA: TGTGCCACCAGCAGGGGGGACAGTCAAGAGACCCAGTACTTC; CDR3: CATSRGDSQETQYF
size: -; J: TRBJ1-1; V: TRBV5-4; D: -; DNA: TGTGCCAGCAGCCCTAAGGGGGGGCAGACTGAAGCTTTCTTT; CDR3: CASSPKGGQTEAFF
size: -; J: TRBJ1-1; V: TRBV15; D: -; DNA: TGTGCCACCAGCAGAGATATTACTGGGAACACTGAAGCTTTCTTT; CDR3: CATSRDITGNTEAFF
size: -; J: TRBJ1-6; V: TRBV30; D: -; DNA: TGTGCCTGGAGTGTACGGCAGACGTCCTTGAATTCACCCCTCCACTTT; CDR3: CAWSVRQTSLNSPLHF
size: few; J: TRBJ1-2; V: TRBV7-9; D: -; DNA: TGTGCCAGCAGCTCCAGCAAAATGCACTATGGCTACACCTTC; CDR3: CASSSSKMHYGYTF
size: few; J: TRBJ2-7; V: TRBV29-1; D: TRBD2; DNA: TGCAGCGTTGAAGTCTTAGCGGGAGGGGCAACGGAGCAGTACTTC; CDR3: CSVEVLAGGATEQYF
size: -; J: TRBJ2-7; V: TRBV28; D: TRBD2; DNA: TGTGCCAGCAGTCGAAGCGGGAGTATCGCCGAGCAGTACTTC; CDR3: CASSRSGSIAEQYF
size: -; J: TRBJ2-1; V: TRBV7-8; D: -; DNA: TGTGCCAGCAGCTTTACTAGAGGCGATGAGCAGTTCTTC; CDR3: CASSFTRGDEQFF
size: few; J: TRBJ2-7; V: TRBV6-1; D: -; DNA: TGTGCCAGCATTTCTTCGGGACTTTCCTACGAGCAGTACTTC; CDR3: CASISSGLSYEQYF
size: -; J: TRBJ2-1; V: TRBV15; D: TRBD2; DNA: TGTGCCACCAGCAGACTAGCGGGGGAGGTCAATGAGCAGTTCTTC; CDR3: CATSRLAGEVNEQFF
size: few; J: TRBJ2-2; V: TRBV29-1; D: -; DNA: TGCAGCGTTGATTTTGTCTCCACCGGGGAGCTGTTTTTT; CDR3: CSVDFVSTGELFF
size: -; J: TRBJ2-1; V: TRBV6-5; D: -; DNA: TGTGCCAGCAGCACTACTTGGGAGGCTAATGAGCAGTTCTTC; CDR3: CASSTTWEANEQFF
size: -; J: TRBJ2-5; V: TRBV9; D: TRBD2; DNA: TGTGCCAGCAGCGTAGGATCTAGCGGCCAAGAGACCCAGTACTTC; CDR3: CASSVGSSGQETQYF
size: -; J: TRBJ2-5; V: TRBV29-1; D: TRBD2; DNA: TGCAGCGGCGGGAGTCCGCCAGAGACCCAGTACTTC; CDR3: CSGGSPPETQYF
size: -; J: TRBJ1-1; V: TRBV11-2; D: -; DNA: TGTGCCAGCAGCTCATCAGGAGCAGGGACTGAAGCTTTCTTT; CDR3: CASSSSGAGTEAFF
size: -; J: TRBJ2-1; V: TRBV9; D: TRBD2; DNA: TGTGCCAGCAGCGTAGGGTCCGGACTAGTTGAAAATGAGCAGTTCTTC; CDR3: CASSVGSGLVENEQFF
size: -; J: TRBJ2-7; V: TRBV28; D: TRBD1; DNA: TGTGCCAGCGCCTCTCCAGGGGGCGCGGGGTTTGAGCAGTACTTC; CDR3: CASASPGGAGFEQYF
size: -; J: TRBJ2-5; V: TRBV29-1; D: -; DNA: TGCAGCGCTAACCGACAAGGCCTGGGGATGGCCCAGTACTTC; CDR3: CSANRQGLGMAQYF
size: -; J: TRBJ2-7; V: TRBV11-2; D: -; DNA: TGTGCCAGCAGCTTTGGGTCGCCTACCTACGAGCAGTACTTC; CDR3: CASSFGSPTYEQYF
size: few; J: TRBJ2-2; V: TRBV6-6; D: -; DNA: TGTGCCAGCAGTTACCATATAGGCGGGGAGCTGTTTTTT; CDR3: CASSYHIGGELFF
size: -; J: TRBJ2-6; V: TRBV7-9; D: -; DNA: TGCGCCAGCAGCCAAGAAATAGCGGGGGCCAACGTCCTGACTTTC; CDR3: CASSQEIAGANVLTF
size: few; J: TRBJ2-2; V: TRBV6-5; D: -; DNA: TGTGCCAGCAGTTACCTGAAAGAGGGGCGTCCCCGGGAGCTGTTTTTT; CDR3: CASSYLKEGRPRELFF
size: -; J: TRBJ2-1; V: TRBV11-1; D: -; DNA: TGTGCCAGCAGCTTAGGGGGTAGCGACCCCTCGGAGCAGTTCTTC; CDR3: CASSLGGSDPSEQFF
size: few; J: TRBJ1-2; V: TRBV6-6; D: -; DNA: TGTGCCAGCAGCGCAGGAGGCGGAGATTCGGGCTACACCTTC; CDR3: CASSAGGGDSGYTF
size: -; J: TRBJ2-2; V: TRBV30; D: -; DNA: TGTGCCTGGAGTGTACAGCGGTGGGGGGAGCTGTTTTTT; CDR3: CAWSVQRWGELFF
size: few; J: TRBJ1-3; V: TRBV10-3; D: TRBD1; DNA: TGTGCCACCACCCTGCTCACAGGGGGGAGAAGTGGAAACACCATATATTTT; CDR3: CATTLLTGGRSGNTIYF
size: -; J: TRBJ2-2; V: TRBV4-1; D: -; DNA: TGCGCCAGCAGCCAAGATCCCGTCACCGGGGAGCTGTTTTTT; CDR3: CASSQDPVTGELFF
size: -; J: TRBJ2-5; V: TRBV29-1; D: -; DNA: TGCAGCGTAGCCGGGACTCGAGACGAGACCCAGTACTTC; CDR3: CSVAGTRDETQYF
size: -; J: TRBJ2-1; V: TRBV9; D: -; DNA: TGTGCCAGCAGCGTAGACGCCAGCCGGAATGAGCAGTTCTTC; CDR3: CASSVDASRNEQFF